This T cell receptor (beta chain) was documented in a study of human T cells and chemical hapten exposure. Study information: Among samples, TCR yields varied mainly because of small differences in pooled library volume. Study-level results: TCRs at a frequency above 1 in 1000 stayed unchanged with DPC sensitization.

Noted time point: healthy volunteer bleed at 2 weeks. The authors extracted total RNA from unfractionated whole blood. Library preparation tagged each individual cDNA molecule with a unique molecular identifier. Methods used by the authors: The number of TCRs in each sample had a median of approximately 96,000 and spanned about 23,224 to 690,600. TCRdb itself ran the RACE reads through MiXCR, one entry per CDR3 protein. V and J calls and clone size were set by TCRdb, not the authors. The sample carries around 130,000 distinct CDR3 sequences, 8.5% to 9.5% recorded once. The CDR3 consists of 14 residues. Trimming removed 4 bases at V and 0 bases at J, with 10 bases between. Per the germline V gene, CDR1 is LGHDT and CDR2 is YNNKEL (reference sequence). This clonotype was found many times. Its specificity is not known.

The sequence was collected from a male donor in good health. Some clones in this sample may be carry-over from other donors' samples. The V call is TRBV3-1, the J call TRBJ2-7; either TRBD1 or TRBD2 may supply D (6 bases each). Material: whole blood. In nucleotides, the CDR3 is TGTGCCAGCAGCCCGGGGGACAACTCCTACGAGCAGTACTTC. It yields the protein CASSPGDNSYEQYF.